Shown below are 25 T cell receptor beta chains from a single sample sequenced in a study of blood T cell repertoires in COVID-19. The method was immunoSEQ multiplex PCR; TCRdb's version includes in-frame clones alone and lacks a portion of them. The table lists 70,000 to 95,000 clones, roughly 89% of them singletons. Sequenced sample: peripheral blood. The receptors shown here come from a woman over 75 with active COVID-19.

V gene TRBV29-1 combines with J gene TRBJ2-5; the D is unclear. The V gene's germline CDR1 is SQVTM and CDR2 ANQGSEA. The CDR3 totals 11 residues. V shed 6 bases and J shed 5 bases, with 10 bases lying between them. DNA of the CDR3: TGCAGCGTGAGAGGATTTGAGACCCAGTACTTC. Translating it yields CSVRGFETQYF.

The J gene is TRBJ2-7, the V gene TRBV28; D not resolved. V was shortened by 5 bases and J by 4 bases, with 21 bases between the two germline ends. The CDR3 runs 16 residues. CDR1 is MDHEN, CDR2 SYDVKM, per germline. This CDR3 reads CASSPPASLTRYEQYF. CDR3 bases: TGTGCCAGCAGTCCCCCCGCTAGTTTGACTCGTTACGAGCAGTACTTC.

The V and J genes are TRBV27 and TRBJ2-3; 12 positions match TRBD2. This CDR3 is built from 20 residues. Germline V CDR1 and CDR2: MNHEY, SMNVEV (reference sequence). V was clipped by 5 bases and J by 0 bases; unmatched bases: 15. The CDR3 sequence: CASSLGLAGRVPTSTDTQYF. Written as DNA, the CDR3 is TGTGCCAGCAGTCTTGGACTAGCGGGGAGGGTTCCCACTAGCACAGATACGCAGTATTTT.

The V and J genes are TRBV19 and TRBJ2-3; TRBD2 is a possible D gene (5 bases). Germline V gene data show CDR1 as LNHDA and CDR2 as SQIVND (reference sequence). V lost 1 base, J lost 6 bases, and 11 bases lay in between. This CDR3 is built from 14 residues. Written as DNA, the CDR3 is TGTGCCAGTAGTATAGGGGCTAGCTATGATACGCAGTATTTT. Translated: CASSIGASYDTQYF.

The genes are TRBV6-5 and TRBJ2-7; 7 bases are a match to TRBD1. Germline V gives CDR1 MNHEY, CDR2 SVGAGI. The CDR3 runs to 14 residues. After removal of 4 bases from V and 0 bases from J, the junction contained 3 bases not matched to a gene. The CDR3 sequence: CASSFRDSSYEQYF. For the CDR3, the DNA is TGTGCCAGCAGTTTCCGGGACAGCTCCTACGAGCAGTACTTC.

This chain links TRBV4-1 with TRBJ2-2; 12 bases map to TRBD2. The CDR3 spans 18 residues. From germline, CDR1 is MGHRA and CDR2 YSYEKL. The V segment lost 0 bases and the J segment 4 bases; nucleotides outside the gene matches: 6. The CDR3 DNA is TGCGCCAGCAGCCAAGACCCTAGCGGGAGGGATTTCACCGGGGAGCTGTTTTTT. It codes for CASSQDPSGRDFTGELFF.

Concerning this clone itself: Sequence at one end of the junction differs from germline and may be a read error. The chain has TRBV2 and TRBJ2-3, with 9 bases aligning to TRBD2. This CDR3 is built from 15 residues. Germline CDR1 is SNHLY and CDR2 is FYNNEI. The CDR3 is CASSQAGGQGDQQYF. CDR3 DNA sequence: TGTGCCAGCAGTCAAGCGGGAGGTCAGGGGGATCAGCAGTATTTT.

Only one count was recorded for this clone. V and J are TRBV7-3 and TRBJ1-6; possibly TRBD1 for D (6 bases). This CDR3 spans 13 amino acids. V was trimmed by 5 bases and J by 7 bases, leaving 9 bases between them. The V gene's germline CDR1 is SGHTA and CDR2 FQGTGA. In DNA, the CDR3 is TGTGCCAGCAGCCAGGGGAAGAATTCACCCCTCCACTTT. Amino acid sequence: CASSQGKNSPLHF.

The rearrangement uses TRBV19 and TRBJ1-5; tentatively, D is TRBD1 (6 bases). The CDR3 has 13 amino acids. In germline, CDR1 is LNHDA, CDR2 SQIVND (reference sequence). V was trimmed by 8 bases and J by 3 bases, leaving 11 bases between them. CDR3 loop: CASGDTYNQPQHF. The CDR3, as DNA: TGTGCCAGTGGGGACACCTACAATCAGCCCCAGCATTTT.

J is TRBJ2-7 and V is TRBV7-3; D call uncertain. This CDR3 has 15 amino acids. The V end was cut by 0 bases, the J end by 2 bases, with 11 bases between. The germline gives CDR1 SGHTA, CDR2 FQGTGA. Written as DNA, the CDR3 is TGTGCCAGCAGCTTAACGTATGGCACGACCTACGAGCAGTACTTC. Translating it yields CASSLTYGTTYEQYF.

This clone was seen a few times. This chain connects TRBV5-4 to TRBJ1-2, with a weak D call TRBD1 (5 bases). The CDR3 has 12 residues. The germline V gene encodes CDR1 SGHNT and CDR2 YYREEE (reference sequence). The V end lost 4 bases, the J end lost 3 bases, and 7 bases lay between the germline ends. CDR3 DNA: TGTGCCAGCAGCCCGGGGGACTATGGCTACACCTTC. Residues: CASSPGDYGYTF. The complete variable domain, with remaining parts taken from reference TRBV5-4 and TRBJ1-2, reads ETGVTQSPTHLIKTRGQQVTLRCSSQSGHNTVSWYQQALGQGPQFIFQYYREEENGRGNFPPRFSGLQFPNYSSELNVNALELDDSALYLCASSPGDYGYTFGSGTRLTVV.

The chain combines TRBV7-9 with TRBJ2-1, with 9 bases lining up with TRBD2. This CDR3 has 16 residues. From germline, CDR1 is SEHNR and CDR2 FQNEAQ (reference sequence). The ends lost 1 base at V and 7 bases at J; junction bases unmatched: 8. The CDR3 region has the DNA TGTGCCAGCAGCTTAGGCCTAGCGGGAAGAAGGAATGAGCAGTTCTTC. Protein sequence: CASSLGLAGRRNEQFF.

This chain connects TRBV7-2 to TRBJ2-5; TRBD2 matches at 9 bases. Germline trimming cut 3 bases from V and 5 bases from J; bases unmatched to any gene: 7. Germline V lookup: CDR1 SGHTA, CDR2 FQGNSA. This CDR3 is built from 15 residues. The CDR3 DNA reads as TGTGCCAGCAGCTTTAGCGGGAGCGGTGAGGAGACCCAGTACTTC. Its translation: CASSFSGSGEETQYF.

V is TRBV4-2 and J is TRBJ2-5, with D perhaps matching TRBD2 (5 bases). V was trimmed by 1 base and J by 0 bases, leaving 9 bases between them. The CDR3 has 15 residues. From germline, CDR1 is LGHNA and CDR2 YNFKEQ. The CDR3 reads CASSQVETNQETQYF. CDR3 sequence (DNA): TGTGCCAGCAGCCAAGTGGAGACTAACCAAGAGACCCAGTACTTC.

V gene TRBV28 combines with J gene TRBJ2-3, with 10 bases aligning to TRBD2. V was pared by 4 bases and J by 6 bases, with 7 bases of the junction left unmatched. This CDR3 contains 15 residues. The V gene's germline CDR1 is MDHEN and CDR2 SYDVKM. The CDR3 bases are TGTGCCAGCAGTTCTCCGGGACTAGCGTTGGATACGCAGTATTTT. It encodes CASSSPGLALDTQYF. The variable domain in full, completed from reference TRBV28 and TRBJ2-3, reads DVKVTQSSRYLVKRTGEKVFLECVQDMDHENMFWYRQDPGLGLRLIYFSYDVKMKEKGDIPEGYSVSREKKERFSLILESASTNQTSMYLCASSSPGLALDTQYFGPGTRLTVL.

V gene TRBV5-4 combines with J gene TRBJ2-3; the D gene is possibly TRBD2 (6 bases). V gave up 0 bases and J gave up 4 bases, with 9 bases separating them. CDR1 and CDR2 (germline): SGHNT, YYREEE (reference sequence). The CDR3 covers 14 residues. Here the CDR3 DNA reads TGTGCCAGCAGCTTGGCGGGAGTGGCAGATACGCAGTATTTT. This encodes CASSLAGVADTQYF.

This sequence joins TRBV5-8 and TRBJ1-2; D is uncertain. This CDR3 comprises 14 residues. From germline, CDR1 is SGHTS and CDR2 YDEGEE. V lost 1 base, J lost 4 bases, and 11 bases lay in between. The CDR3 loop reads CASSLKGRGYGYTF. The CDR3 DNA reads as TGTGCCAGCAGCTTGAAGGGCCGGGGCTATGGCTACACCTTC. The variable domain in full, with the rest retrieved from reference TRBV5-8 and TRBJ1-2, is EAGVTQSPTHLIKTRGQQATLRCSPISGHTSVYWYQQALGLGLQFLLWYDEGEERNRGNFPPRFSGRQFPNYSSELNVNALELEDSALYLCASSLKGRGYGYTFGSGTRLTVV.

J is TRBJ1-2 and V is TRBV15; D gene uncertain. Germline V CDR1 and CDR2: LNHNV, YYDKDF (reference sequence). The ends were cut back, 1 base at V and 7 bases at J, with 13 bases in the middle. The CDR3 contains 14 residues. The CDR3 here is CATSRGGGFGGYTF. The CDR3 DNA reads TGTGCCACCAGCAGAGGGGGAGGATTTGGTGGCTACACCTTC.

J is TRBJ2-7 and V is TRBV2; D unclear. Looked up from germline, CDR1 is SNHLY and CDR2 is FYNNEI. The ends were cut back, 5 bases at V and 6 bases at J, with 14 bases in the middle. CDR3 length: 13 residues. The CDR3 sequence: CASSPGPYGEQYF. The DNA of the CDR3 is TGTGCCAGCAGTCCAGGCCCATACGGCGAGCAGTACTTC.

V and J are TRBV7-2 and TRBJ2-7, with D perhaps matching TRBD1 (6 bases). This CDR3 has 13 residues. CDR1 and CDR2 from the germline V gene are SGHTA and FQGNSA. Trimming stripped 4 bases from V and 1 base from J, with 8 bases between. The CDR3 loop reads CASSSGQSYEQYF. CDR3 nucleotides: TGTGCCAGCAGCTCTGGACAGTCCTACGAGCAGTACTTC.

This clone has just one count. V gene TRBV12-3 or TRBV12-4 combines with J gene TRBJ2-1, with D maybe TRBD2 (5 bases). Trimming took off 5 bases at V and 8 bases at J, with 10 bases between the two ends. This CDR3 comprises 12 residues. The CDR3 DNA reads as TGTGCCAGCAGTCCACCGAGGGATGAGCAGTTCTTC. It specifies CASSPPRDEQFF.

This chain joins TRBV28 and TRBJ2-5; the match to TRBD2 covers 8 bases. J gave up 5 bases and V 5 bases, and 13 bases lay outside the gene matches. From germline, CDR1 is MDHEN and CDR2 SYDVKM. The CDR3 runs 16 residues. In DNA form, the CDR3 reads TGTGCCAGCAGTCTCCCCATAGCGGGACGGGGTGAGACCCAGTACTTC. Amino acids: CASSLPIAGRGETQYF.

This chain connects TRBV25-1 to TRBJ2-1; 7 bases are shared with TRBD2. The V gene's germline CDR1 is MGHDK and CDR2 SYGVNS. CDR3 size: 15 residues. The V gene end was trimmed by 1 base and the J gene end by 7 bases; junction bases not matched to a gene: 7. CDR3 nucleotides: TGTGCCAGCAGTGAATCCTGGCGGGAGTTGAATGAGCAGTTCTTC. It codes for CASSESWRELNEQFF.

This chain joins TRBV18 and TRBJ1-5, with D hard to call. V was pared by 2 bases and J by 5 bases, with 7 bases between. CDR3 length equals 13 residues. Germline V gene data show CDR1 as KGHSH and CDR2 as LQKENI. The CDR3 loop reads CASSPSRDQPQHF. Here the CDR3 DNA reads TGTGCCAGCTCACCATCACGAGATCAGCCCCAGCATTTT.

In this sample, this clone turned up once. The rearrangement uses TRBV2 and TRBJ2-7; 10 nucleotides line up with TRBD2. Germline V CDR1 and CDR2: SNHLY, FYNNEI. This CDR3 has 15 amino acids. J lost 7 bases, V lost 2 bases, and 8 bases had no gene match. CDR3 nucleotides: TGTGCCAGCAGTGAACCCCTAGCGGGAGTTGGGGAGCAGTACTTC. This translates into CASSEPLAGVGEQYF.